This passage covers 29 T cell receptor beta chains from one sample sequenced in a study of T and B cells in COVID-19 patients. Blood genomic DNA input for TRB amplification was 250-500 ng. TRB rearrangements were amplified by multiplex PCR with BIOMED2 TRB-A/B primers. TCRdb analysed the multiplex PCR reads with MiXCR anew, one entry per CDR3 protein. The profile covers under 7,000 distinct CDR3 sequences, with about 26% appearing a single time and about 14% taken by the ten largest. Sample: blood. These receptor sequences come from a human donor with active COVID-19.

This clonotype is medium-sized (0.01 to 0.1%) in the sample. The V call is TRBV19, the J call TRBJ2-7; D perhaps matches TRBD1 (6 bases). The CDR3 sequence is 13 residues long. Germline CDR1 is LNHDA and CDR2 is SQIVND (reference sequence). V shed 6 bases and J shed 4 bases, with 13 bases lying between them. CDR3 sequence: CASSPDRAYEQYF. In DNA, the CDR3 is TGTGCCAGTAGCCCGGACAGAGCGTACGAGCAGTACTTC.

This chain links TRBV6-5 with TRBJ2-1; 10 nucleotides match TRBD2. V lost 8 bases to trimming and J lost 5 bases; unmatched junction nucleotides: 9. CDR1 and CDR2 (germline): MNHEY, SVGAGI. The CDR3 contains 15 residues. CDR3 in DNA: TGTGCCAGCTTACCGACTAGCGGGTCCCACAATGAGCAGTTCTTC. Its protein product is CASLPTSGSHNEQFF.

This clonotype is medium-sized by share. The chain carries TRBV15 and TRBJ2-5, with 11 bases lining up with TRBD1. In germline, CDR1 is LNHNV, CDR2 YYDKDF (reference sequence). V lost 5 bases to trimming and J lost 4 bases; unmatched junction nucleotides: 15. This CDR3 is built from 18 residues. The CDR3 here is CATSRRPGTGGGGETQYF. The CDR3 bases are TGTGCCACCAGCCGAAGGCCCGGGACAGGGGGTGGAGGAGAGACCCAGTACTTC.

This clonotype counts as medium-sized. V gene TRBV30 combines with J gene TRBJ1-3; no firm D call. The CDR3 length is 14 residues. Germline V gene lookup returns CDR1 GTSNPN and CDR2 SVGIG (reference sequence). Trimming removed 1 base from V and 2 bases from J, with 9 bases in between. CDR3 region: CAWSALRTGNTIYF. The CDR3 DNA reads TGTGCCTGGAGTGCCTTACGGACTGGAAACACCATATATTTT.

This clonotype was observed a single time. A much larger clone is a single base away; this may be a read error. This rearrangement joins TRBV5-6 to TRBJ1-5; D might be TRBD1 (6 bases). The CDR3 runs 16 residues. Germline V CDR1 and CDR2: SGHDT, YYEEEE. The CDR3 DNA follows: TGTGCCAGCAACTTGTCGGCAGGGGCAGGATATCAGCCCCAGCATTTT. Residues: CASNLSAGAGYQPQHF.

This clonotype was found many times. This sequence joins TRBV27 and TRBJ1-5, with D possibly being TRBD1 (6 bases). With 7 bases removed from V and 4 bases from J, the gap between germline ends came to 17 bases. Germline CDR1 reads MNHEY; CDR2 reads SMNVEV (reference sequence). This CDR3 is 15 amino acids long. CDR3 sequence: CASTQRGAGNQPQHF. The CDR3, as DNA: TGTGCCAGCACCCAAAGGGGGGCTGGGAATCAGCCCCAGCATTTT.

The sample holds one count of this clonotype. The CDR3: CASSPGLAGGQGQFF. In nucleotides, the CDR3 is TGTGCCAGCAGCCCGGGACTAGCGGGAGGGCAGGGGCAGTTCTTC. The V gene is TRBV7-9, the J gene TRBJ2-5; 16 nucleotides line up with TRBD2. Near its end, the DNA agrees better with TRBJ2-1, so the J call may be wrong. The CDR3 covers 15 residues. CDR1 and CDR2 from the germline V gene are SEHNR and FQNEAQ (reference sequence).

This clonotype has only one observation. This chain joins TRBV2 and TRBJ2-7; D unresolved. Germline V gene sequence: CDR1 SNHLY, CDR2 FYNNEI. The V gene lost 8 bases and the J gene lost 0 bases, with 14 bases spanning the gap. The CDR3 totals 14 residues. The CDR3 coding sequence is TGTGCCAGCTGCTCTGGCGGCAGCTCCTACGAGCAGTACTTC. Amino acid sequence: CASCSGGSSYEQYF.

By sample share, this clonotype is medium-sized. The V gene is TRBV19, the J gene TRBJ1-1; D gene ambiguous. The CDR3 is made up of 12 amino acids. The V and J ends lost 7 bases and 0 bases respectively, with 6 bases between them. Germline CDR1 is LNHDA and CDR2 is SQIVND (reference sequence). CDR3 protein: CASKGLNTEAFF. The DNA of the CDR3 is TGTGCCAGTAAGGGCCTGAACACTGAAGCTTTCTTT.

The chain joins TRBV11-3 to TRBJ2-7; D is perhaps TRBD1 or TRBD2 (7 bases each). The J call may be faulty, since TRBJ2-5 better matches the DNA end. The length of the CDR3 is 15 residues. Germline CDR1 and CDR2: SGHNT and YENEEA. The CDR3 DNA sequence: TGTGCCAGCAGCTTTGGCAGGGGGGGCCAAGAGACCCAGTACTTC. Amino acids: CASSFGRGGQETQYF.

The CDR3 region has the DNA TGTGCCAGCAGTTTGGGCAGGAGCTATGGCTACACCTTC. This gives the protein CASSLGRSYGYTF. This chain connects TRBV28 to TRBJ1-2; the D is unclear. Germline-derived CDR1 and CDR2 are MDHEN and SYDVKM. Trimming took 3 bases from V and 4 from J, leaving 9 bases between them. This CDR3 is built from 13 residues.

The CDR3 protein is CASSLYSSYEQYF. The DNA for the CDR3 is TGTGCCAGCAGCTTATACAGCTCCTACGAGCAGTACTTC. J is TRBJ2-7 and V is TRBV7-2, with unresolved D. CDR3 size: 13 residues. V dropped 2 bases and J dropped 0 bases, with 5 bases sitting between them. Germline loops: CDR1 SGHTA, CDR2 FQGNSA.

This clonotype was counted only a few times. The chain has TRBV4-2 and TRBJ1-5; tentative D call: TRBD1 (5 bases). The CDR3 totals 15 residues. V lost 0 bases, J lost 7 bases, and 13 bases lay in between. Germline V gene lookup returns CDR1 LGHNA and CDR2 YNFKEQ. CDR3 amino acids: CASSQDGQGKQPQHF. The CDR3 DNA reads as TGTGCCAGCAGCCAAGACGGCCAGGGAAAGCAGCCCCAGCATTTT.

This clonotype has more than one count but fewer than ten. This sequence joins TRBV21-1 and TRBJ2-1; the listed D gene, TRBD1, was not tested against the DNA. TRBV21-1 is listed as a pseudogene. This CDR3 spans 15 amino acids. As DNA, the CDR3 is TGTGCCAGCAGCCCCCACCGGGGCGGGTACAATGAGCAGTTCTTC. It translates to CASSPHRGGYNEQFF.

This clonotype turned up a few times. V usage is TRBV7-2 and J usage is TRBJ2-1; D is uncertain. Trimming left V 6 bases short and J 4 bases short, with 7 bases between. Germline lookup yields CDR1 SGHTA and CDR2 FQGNSA. This CDR3 has 12 amino acids. The CDR3 coding sequence is TGTGCCAGCAGTTTAAGGTACAATGAGCAGTTCTTC. Protein sequence: CASSLRYNEQFF.

By frequency in the sample, this clonotype is medium-sized (0.01 to 0.1%). The chain employs TRBV6-2 or TRBV6-3 and TRBJ2-7; 8 nucleotides align to TRBD2. Unmatched junction bases numbered 7, after V lost 8 bases and J lost 4 bases. This CDR3 has 13 amino acids. CDR1 is MNHEY, CDR2 SVGEGT, per germline. CDR3 sequence reads: CASGHTSGYEQYF. CDR3 in DNA: TGTGCCAGCGGACATACTAGCGGTTACGAGCAGTACTTC.

This chain connects TRBV7-9 to TRBJ2-5; TRBD1 aligns across 8 bases. The V gene's germline CDR1 is SEHNR and CDR2 FQNEAQ (reference sequence). CDR3 length: 15 residues. The V segment lost 7 bases and the J segment 4 bases; nucleotides outside the gene matches: 11. The CDR3 protein is CASTPGGGTGETQYF. The CDR3 nucleotides are TGTGCCAGCACCCCAGGGGGCGGGACGGGAGAGACCCAGTACTTC.

This clonotype counts as medium-sized. The chain joins TRBV19 to TRBJ2-1; D uncertain. Germline V gene lookup returns CDR1 LNHDA and CDR2 SQIVND (reference sequence). The CDR3 is made up of 13 amino acids. V lost 5 bases and J 4 bases, leaving 9 bases between the germline ends. The CDR3 bases are TGTGCCAGTAGTGTTGGATTGTACAATGAGCAGTTCTTC. This gives the protein CASSVGLYNEQFF.

The gene calls are TRBV6-6 and TRBJ1-4, with 7 bases fitting TRBD1. Trimming took 4 bases from V and 3 from J; bases not matched to a gene: 2. The germline V gene encodes CDR1 MNHNY and CDR2 SVGAGI (reference sequence). CDR3 length equals 14 residues. CDR3 sequence: CASSSTGPNEKLFF. The CDR3 DNA follows: TGTGCCAGCAGTTCGACAGGGCCTAATGAAAAACTGTTTTTT.

This clonotype showed up many times. V and J are TRBV7-2 and TRBJ1-6, with D possibly matching TRBD1 (5 bases). V gave up 5 bases and J gave up 7 bases, with 15 bases separating them. The CDR3 spans 15 residues. Germline values: CDR1 SGHTA, CDR2 FQGNSA. Here the CDR3 reads CASSPSQNRNSPLHF. The CDR3 nucleotides read TGTGCCAGCAGCCCCTCACAAAACAGGAATTCACCCCTCCACTTT. Drawing the rest from reference TRBV7-2 and TRBJ1-6, the complete variable domain is GAGVSQSPSNKVTEKGKDVELRCDPISGHTALYWYRQSLGQGLEFLIYFQGNSAPDKSGLPSDRFSAERTGGSVSTLTIQRTQQEDSAVYLCASSPSQNRNSPLHFGNGTRLTVT.

This clonotype has a count of ten or more. The rearrangement uses TRBV11-2 and TRBJ2-7, with TRBD1 matching 7 bases. Germline V gene sequence: CDR1 SGHAT, CDR2 FQNNGV. The CDR3 totals 13 residues. V lost 5 bases, J lost 3 bases, and 4 bases stayed unmatched. CDR3 residues: CASSRGQDYEQYF. CDR3 sequence (DNA): TGTGCCAGCAGCCGTGGACAGGACTACGAGCAGTACTTC.

By sample share, this clonotype is medium-sized (0.01 to 0.1%). The chain recombines TRBV10-3 with TRBJ2-3; D unresolved. This CDR3 comprises 11 residues. Between the trimmed V and J ends, which lost 10 bases and 1 base, there was a span of 6 bases. The germline CDR1 and CDR2 sequences are ENHRY and SYGVKD. CDR3 nucleotide sequence: TGTGCCACCGCAGGCACAGATACGCAGTATTTT. Its translation: CATAGTDTQYF.

The V and J genes are TRBV18 and TRBJ2-3; TRBD2 matches at 16 bases. Losses at the gene ends were 6 bases for V and 5 bases for J; bases not matched to a gene: 11. Germline CDR1 is KGHSH and CDR2 is LQKENI. This CDR3 spans 18 amino acids. The chain's CDR3 is CASSRGTSGRASGDTQYF. The CDR3 nucleotides read TGTGCCAGCTCCCGAGGGACTAGCGGGAGGGCCTCGGGAGATACGCAGTATTTT.

The chain joins TRBV6-2 or TRBV6-3 to TRBJ1-1, with a tentative D call TRBD1 (5 bases). The CDR3 length is 16 residues. The germline CDR1 and CDR2 sequences are MNHEY and SVGEGT. The V gene lost 6 bases and the J gene lost 6 bases, with 23 bases spanning the gap. Written as DNA, the CDR3 is TGTGCCAGCAGCCACGGGGCGGGTTCCAAGGGACCTGAAGCTTTCTTT. Amino acid sequence: CASSHGAGSKGPEAFF.

The gene calls are TRBV28 and TRBJ2-7, with D hard to call. CDR1 and CDR2 (germline): MDHEN, SYDVKM. The CDR3 covers 11 residues. V shed 9 bases and J shed 1 base, with 7 bases lying between them. The CDR3, as DNA: TGTGCCAGGTCGGGTTCCTACGAGCAGTACTTC. This sequence encodes CARSGSYEQYF.

Relative to its sample, this clonotype is medium-sized. The chain recombines TRBV6-5 with TRBJ2-2; the match to TRBD2 covers 13 bases. Germline V gene data show CDR1 as MNHEY and CDR2 as SVGAGI. With V trimmed by 6 bases and J by 8 bases, 9 bases remained unmatched. The CDR3 has 16 residues. The CDR3 DNA reads as TGTGCCAGCAGATACACTAGCGGGGGGGGTGCTGGGGAGCTGTTTTTT. Protein: CASRYTSGGGAGELFF.

This rearrangement joins TRBV10-3 to TRBJ1-1; 7 bases are shared with TRBD1. Germline values: CDR1 ENHRY, CDR2 SYGVKD. The junction had 5 bases not matched to a gene; V was cut back by 6 bases and J by 7 bases. The CDR3 loop spans 12 amino acids. The CDR3: CAISTQGFEAFF. CDR3 DNA sequence: TGTGCCATCAGCACACAGGGGTTTGAAGCTTTCTTT.

Sample share makes this clonotype medium-sized (0.01 to 0.1%). The V and J genes are TRBV27 and TRBJ2-1; 8 nucleotides agree with TRBD1. Germline CDR1 reads MNHEY; CDR2 reads SMNVEV (reference sequence). The V and J ends lost 4 bases and 0 bases, in that order; junction bases with no gene match: 17. CDR3 length: 20 residues. CDR3 region: CASSWTGRMWETSSYNEQFF. The DNA for the CDR3 is TGTGCCAGCAGTTGGACAGGGCGTATGTGGGAAACGAGCTCCTACAATGAGCAGTTCTTC.

V usage is TRBV7-2 and J usage is TRBJ2-2, with a tentative D call TRBD2 (5 bases). There are 18 residues in the CDR3. Looked up from germline, CDR1 is SGHTA and CDR2 is FQGNSA. V lost 2 bases, J lost 0 bases, and 16 bases lay in between. Here the CDR3 reads CASSLKNRLAANTGELFF. CDR3 DNA sequence: TGTGCCAGCAGCTTAAAGAATCGTCTAGCTGCGAACACCGGGGAGCTGTTTTTT.